This T cell receptor beta chain was captured in a study of T cells in Graves' hyperthyroidism and ophthalmopathy. For this clonotype: At one end, the junction sequence differs from germline, possibly due to a read error.

What was amplified from RNA transcripts were TCR beta CDR3 regions. The study used the HTBI primer set for a first-round RT-PCR of the TCR CDR3. MiXCR, applied by TCRdb to the multiplex PCR reads, yields one record per CDR3 protein. The profile shows 300,000 to 450,000 distinct CDR3 sequences, about 15% of them singletons. The TCR comes from a woman in her 30s with Graves' ophthalmopathy. Sample: blood.

CDR3: CAWNPQPGGAGELLF. CDR3 nucleotides: TGTGCCTGGAACCCACAACCAGGGGGGGCCGGGGAGCTGCTTTTT. J is TRBJ2-2 and V is TRBV30; D may correspond to TRBD1 or TRBD2 (7 bases each). The CDR3 consists of 15 residues. Germline values: CDR1 GTSNPN, CDR2 SVGIG (reference sequence). Full variable domain (outside the CDR3, taken from reference TRBV30 and TRBJ2-2): SQTIHQWPATLVQPVGSPLSLECTVEGTSNPNLYWYRQAAGRGLQLLFYSVGIGQISSEVPQNLSASRPQDRQFILSSKKLLLSDSGFYLCAWNPQPGGAGELLFGEGSRLTVL.